This T cell receptor (beta chain) appears in the sequencing data of a study of blood T cell repertoires in COVID-19. Study-level background: Both acute and convalescent COVID-19 samples were obtained from the United States, Italy and Spain.

The authors' processing: The authors estimated nucleated cell counts from reference gene primer amplification. Clones were sequenced by immunoSEQ multiplex PCR, and TCRdb holds only the in-frame ones, with some missing. V and J calls and clone size are as listed in that table; D and trimming were resolved from the DNA. This table holds over 150,000 clones, about 80% found once. The CDR3 length is 15 residues. Germline V CDR1 and CDR2: SNHLY, FYNNEI. The ends were cut back, 4 bases at V and 0 bases at J, with 9 bases in the middle. The V gene is TRBV2, the J gene TRBJ2-2; D is unresolved. The sample taken for sequencing was peripheral blood. This TCR came from a man aged 65 to 85 with active or convalescent COVID-19. CDR3 sequence reads: CASSGGAPNTGELFF. The DNA of the CDR3 is TGTGCCAGCAGTGGAGGTGCCCCGAACACCGGGGAGCTGTTTTTT.